This TCR beta chain was obtained from a study of blood T cell repertoires in COVID-19 (dated by TCRdb to 2019 to 2021). Looking at the study overall: The collaborator samples originated in the United States, Italy and Spain and spanned the acute and convalescent phases of COVID-19. The material from the prospective study consisted of cDNA or gDNA derived from T cells, B-cell-depleted T cells, or PBMCs. Subjects who had been exposed to COVID-19, were actively infected with it, or had recovered from it provided the deeply sampled blood TCRbeta repertoires that made up the dataset. A freely available public database, intended as a resource for researchers studying the immune response to SARS-CoV-2, is where the repertoires were released. The samples were drawn from the first 160 participants of the ongoing ImmuneRACE study and from over 950 subjects provided by 6 global collaborators. The sample metadata nearly always contained a de-identified subject ID, COVID-19 status, age in years and sex. HLA class I and class II types, where available, came from metadata supplied by the sample provider rather than from assay-based typing. General study outcomes and caveats: The amount of clinical and demographic metadata varied by source and participant and was provided uncurated.

Looking up the germline V gene (reference sequence) yields CDR1 LNHNV and CDR2 YYDKDF. Germline trimming amounts to 5 bases on V and 3 bases on J, with 5 as the count of junction bases outside the gene matches. The CDR3 measures 15 amino acids from cysteine to phenylalanine. The retained sequence is limited to the CDR3, 45 bases, with the frame set at the first base. TCRbeta CDR3 regions were amplified from genomic DNA by means of the immunoSEQ Assay, a bias-controlled multiplex PCR. The study's processing was this. Nucleated cell counts per sample were estimated from amplification of reference gene primers within the assay. Sequence reads were collapsed and filtered to measure the absolute abundance of every unique TCRbeta CDR3 rearrangement. For each sample, productive Simpson clonality was calculated as the square root of Simpson's diversity index across productive rearrangements. TCRdb holds this immuneACCESS table with in-frame rearrangements only. Some clones are missing; in checked studies, unresolved V genes explain under half, and the rest has no known cause. That table is the source of V, J and clone size, and D and trimming were worked out from the DNA. The sample yields 300,000 to 400,000 clones; around nine tenths were counted once. Of the sample, just under 7.5% falls within the top ten clones.

Worth noting for this clone: This receptor's antigen is unknown. Base qualities were left out, and no much larger clone turns up one base away.

At one collaborating source in Seattle, patients were enrolled during active infection and were followed longitudinally through the course of disease. The collaborating institutions used their own protocols to collect whole blood in K2EDTA tubes. For TCRbeta analysis, collaborators shipped samples as frozen whole blood, isolated PBMCs, or DNA extracted from either of those sample types. The sample comprised peripheral blood. This receptor was obtained from a woman aged 70 to 79 with COVID-19, enrolled during active disease. The chain uses TRBV15 and TRBJ1-5; the central 9 bases match TRBD1. The CDR3 region: CATSSGTGFNQPQHF. The sequence in DNA is TGTGCCACCAGCTCCGGGACAGGGTTCAATCAGCCCCAGCATTTT.